This note documents a single TCR beta chain sequence. What it binds is unknown. The data were obtained in a study of blood T cells in healthy people across ages. At the level of the study: Template-switching capture recovered about one barcoded beta molecule per two T cells. Overall study findings and caveats: The percentage of naive T cells correlated strongly with TCR beta diversity. Diversity of TCR beta per million T cells declined in a roughly linear way with age.

The second PCR ran about 6 to 12 cycles with a sample-barcoded 5' primer and J-beta primers. TCRdb analysed the 5' RACE reads with MiXCR anew, one entry per CDR3 protein. The table lists 1.5 million or so distinct CDR3 sequences, approximately 42% of them singletons. Staff drew approximately 9.1 milliliters of peripheral blood from each donor. This CDR3 contains 14 residues. Trimming removed 5 bases from V and 2 bases from J, with 10 bases in between. The chain recombines TRBV12-3 or TRBV12-4 with TRBJ1-3; D unresolved. This clonotype originated in a woman under 30 in good health. Sequencing used blood. This CDR3 reads CASSPYTTGNTIYF. CDR3 bases: TGTGCCAGCAGTCCATACACAACTGGAAACACCATATATTTT.